A selection of T cell receptor beta chains follows, all from one sample in a study of T-cell memory formation after mild COVID-19. TCRdb ran MiXCR on the 5' RACE reads and lists one entry per CDR3 protein. Seen here are around 530,000 distinct CDR3 sequences, about 20% observed once, and the top ten hold 7.5% to 9.5%. What was sequenced was PBMCs or a T cell subset sorted from them (not recorded which). These receptors all stem from an adult woman who had mild COVID-19 (a few samples of this study predate the infection). Cell type and time point are not known. Both conserved end residues are part of each CDR3.

J gene,V gene,CDR3 protein
TRBJ1-5,TRBV4-1,CASSQWDTHQPQHF
TRBJ2-5,TRBV7-2,CASSSILWGSGTQYF
TRBJ2-1,TRBV11-2,CASSVLNEQFF
TRBJ1-1,TRBV7-9,CASSLAPMNTEAFF
TRBJ1-1,TRBV6-5,CASSYDASNTEAFF
TRBJ2-7,TRBV9,CASSSTDRGLEQYF
TRBJ1-5,TRBV2,CASTARFPNQPQHF
TRBJ1-1,TRBV5-5,CASYWGSNTEAFF
TRBJ2-1,TRBV12-3/TRBV12-4,CASSDNILGNEQFF
TRBJ2-4,TRBV29-1,CSVSSGLAKNIQYF
TRBJ1-1,TRBV12-3/TRBV12-4,CASTSLRNTEAFF
TRBJ2-1,TRBV7-7,CASSLGQDPSYNEQFF
TRBJ1-1,TRBV5-1,CASSFGVTGGNPEAFF
TRBJ1-1,TRBV3-1,CASSQYRGRLTEAFF
TRBJ1-5,TRBV12-3/TRBV12-4,CASSLRDLRSNQPQHF
TRBJ2-3,TRBV9,CASSVGVGTDTQYF
TRBJ2-3,TRBV10-3,CAISSKDTDTQYF